What follows are 11 T cell receptor beta chains derived from one specimen sequenced in a study of T cell changes during pregnancy in multiple sclerosis. Sequencing was performed with immunoSEQ multiplex PCR; in TCRdb, only in-frame clones are kept and a portion is missing. The sample shows about 55,000 clones, 90% of them seen only once. The material was CD4+ T cells from peripheral blood mononuclear cells, obtained in the first trimester of pregnancy. The receptors derive from a female donor with multiple sclerosis, enrolled in a pregnancy study.

The chain joins TRBV30 to TRBJ2-1, with 7 bases lining up with TRBD2. The CDR3 length is 15 residues. J lost 0 bases, V lost 1 base, and 3 bases had no gene match. Germline V gives CDR1 GTSNPN, CDR2 SVGIG (reference sequence). The CDR3 DNA sequence: TGTGCCTGGAGTGGGCGGGAGAGCTCCTACAATGAGCAGTTCTTC. Its translation is CAWSGRESSYNEQFF.

The table lists this clone with a count of one. The V gene is TRBV2, the J gene TRBJ2-2, with D perhaps TRBD2 (6 bases). This CDR3 region has 13 residues. Per the germline V gene, CDR1 is SNHLY and CDR2 is FYNNEI. V dropped 5 bases and J dropped 6 bases, with 10 bases sitting between them. DNA of the CDR3: TGTGCCAGCAGTCTACTAGCCGCCGGGGAGCTGTTTTTT. Its translation: CASSLLAAGELFF. Variable domain in full (rest from reference TRBV2 and TRBJ2-2): EPEVTQTPSHQVTQMGQEVILRCVPISNHLYFYWYRQILGQKVEFLVSFYNNEISEKSEIFDDQFSVERPDGSNFTLKIRSTKLEDSAMYFCASSLLAAGELFFGEGSRLTVL.

The chain links TRBV25-1 to TRBJ1-5; the match to TRBD1 covers 10 bases. The CDR3 totals 17 residues. Germline CDR1 and CDR2: MGHDK and SYGVNS. V gave up 4 bases and J gave up 2 bases; unmatched junction bases: 8. The CDR3 loop is CASSGGSGTGGNQPQHF. CDR3 DNA sequence: TGTGCCAGCAGTGGGGGTTCCGGGACAGGGGGCAATCAGCCCCAGCATTTT.

The rearrangement joins TRBV6-6 to TRBJ2-7; 7 bases map to TRBD1. V was pared by 6 bases and J by 4 bases, with 12 bases of the junction left unmatched. Germline V gives CDR1 MNHNY, CDR2 SVGAGI (reference sequence). The CDR3 totals 15 residues. The CDR3 spells CASSLRSWDRYEQYF. In DNA, the CDR3 is TGTGCCAGCAGCCTCCGGTCGTGGGACAGATACGAGCAGTACTTC.

This rearrangement joins TRBV5-1 to TRBJ2-7; a possible D gene is TRBD2 (6 bases). Germline V gene lookup returns CDR1 SGHRS and CDR2 YFSETQ. There are 13 residues in the CDR3. V was shortened by 4 bases and J by 4 bases, with 12 bases between the two germline ends. CDR3 in DNA: TGCGCCAGCAGCACCGGGACTCTTTACGAGCAGTACTTC. Its protein product is CASSTGTLYEQYF.

The chain combines TRBV5-4 with TRBJ2-5; 10 bases are a match to TRBD2. This CDR3 has 16 amino acids. V gave up 4 bases and J gave up 4 bases; unmatched junction bases: 10. Germline V CDR1 and CDR2: SGHNT, YYREEE (reference sequence). The CDR3 loop reads CASSPEPAGGGETQYF. The CDR3 region has the DNA TGTGCCAGCAGCCCCGAACCAGCGGGAGGGGGAGAGACCCAGTACTTC.

This clone was seen at least ten times. V is TRBV5-1 and J is TRBJ1-1, with D maybe TRBD1 (5 bases). The CDR3 contains 14 residues. The V end lost 7 bases, the J end lost 2 bases, and 15 bases lay between the germline ends. CDR1 SGHRS and CDR2 YFSETQ come from the germline V gene. The CDR3 region is CASEFGGGNTEAFF. The CDR3 DNA is TGCGCCAGCGAATTTGGGGGGGGAAACACTGAAGCTTTCTTT.

This clone occurred once. This chain joins TRBV5-5 and TRBJ2-5, with a possible D match to TRBD1 (6 bases). In germline, CDR1 is SGHKS, CDR2 YYEKEE (reference sequence). The CDR3 loop spans 15 amino acids. Deletions cut 4 bases from V and 3 bases from J, with 16 bases between. The CDR3 loop is CASSRPQGGEETQYF. Here the CDR3 DNA reads TGTGCCAGCAGCAGACCACAGGGTGGAGAAGAGACCCAGTACTTC.

The chain uses TRBV7-3 and TRBJ2-3, with 7 bases fitting TRBD2. After removal of 0 bases from V and 1 base from J, the junction contained 7 bases not matched to a gene. The length of the CDR3 is 17 residues. Germline V gene sequence: CDR1 SGHTA, CDR2 FQGTGA. The CDR3 here is CASSLTAQGGGTDTQYF. The CDR3 DNA sequence: TGTGCCAGCAGCTTAACGGCGCAGGGAGGGGGCACAGATACGCAGTATTTT.

The V and J genes are TRBV11-3 and TRBJ2-2; no definite D call. Germline assignment: CDR1 SGHNT and CDR2 YENEEA. This CDR3 is 18 amino acids long. Trimming left V 1 base short and J 2 bases short, with 17 bases between. In nucleotides, the CDR3 is TGTGCCAGCAGCTTAGGAAGCCGGGTGGTAACTAACACCGGGGAGCTGTTTTTT. Translated: CASSLGSRVVTNTGELFF.

The genes are TRBV27 and TRBJ2-7, with 8 bases matching TRBD1. Germline lookup yields CDR1 MNHEY and CDR2 SMNVEV (reference sequence). The CDR3 sequence is 16 residues long. V was clipped by 3 bases and J by 4 bases; unmatched bases: 11. The DNA of the CDR3 is TGTGCCAGCAGTTTGGGAAAGAGACAGGGGTATTACGAGCAGTACTTC. The encoded protein is CASSLGKRQGYYEQYF.